Listed below are T cell receptor beta chains from one sample, sequenced in a study of T cells expressing NK-cell markers. Using the 5' RACE reads, TCRdb records one entry per CDR3 protein without DNA. The repertoire table contains 450,000 to 600,000 distinct CDR3 sequences. Sequences were obtained from blood T cells: a sorted CD56 or NKG2C T cell subset, CD4+ or CD8+ T cells, or bulk PBMC T cells (not recorded which). These receptors were collected from a man in his late teens or twenties in good health. CDR3s include the opening cysteine and the closing phenylalanine or tryptophan.

v_gene	j_gene	CDR3aa
TRBV27	TRBJ2-6	CASTGGGNVLTF
TRBV5-1	TRBJ2-2	CASSLPAGHGELFF
TRBV4-3	TRBJ2-7	CASSQELAGATYEQYF
TRBV6-1	TRBJ2-2	CASRGWTIGELFF
TRBV15	TRBJ2-5	CATSTIWASGSGSQETQYF
TRBV29-1	TRBJ2-3	CSVELAGVDTQYF
TRBV5-1	TRBJ2-6	CASSLVLGRHSGANVLTF
TRBV7-2	TRBJ2-7	CASSAGLAKEQYF
TRBV4-1	TRBJ2-5	CASSQDSYETQYF
TRBV15	TRBJ2-1	CATSKWTGNNNEQFF
TRBV29-1	TRBJ2-4	CSAHQQGGSENIQYF
TRBV29-1	TRBJ2-1	CSARGFGNEQFF
TRBV4-3	TRBJ2-2	CASSQILAGGTGELFF
TRBV29-1	TRBJ2-2	CSVVSLGGFGGELFF
TRBV7-9	TRBJ1-5	CASSLGDRGWAPQHF
TRBV7-9	TRBJ2-7	CASSLQAGTAYEQYF
TRBV12-3/TRBV12-4	TRBJ2-1	CASSLNPQVGNEQFF
TRBV20-1	TRBJ1-2	CSARVVGGYGYTF